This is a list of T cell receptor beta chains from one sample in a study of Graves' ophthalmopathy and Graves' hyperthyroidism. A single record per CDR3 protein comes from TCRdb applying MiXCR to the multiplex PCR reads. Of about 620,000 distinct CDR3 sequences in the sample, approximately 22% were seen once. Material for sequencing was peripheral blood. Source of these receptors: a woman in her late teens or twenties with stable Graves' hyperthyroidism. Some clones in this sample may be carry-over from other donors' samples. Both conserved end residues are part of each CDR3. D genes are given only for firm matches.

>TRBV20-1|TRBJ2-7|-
CSASGGPTYEQYF
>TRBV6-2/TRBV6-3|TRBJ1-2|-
CASSYFRSGPYGYTF
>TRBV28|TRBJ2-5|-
CASSPSGSEETQYF
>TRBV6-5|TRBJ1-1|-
CASSYLARTEAFF
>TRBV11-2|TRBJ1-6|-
CASSLGTENSPLHF
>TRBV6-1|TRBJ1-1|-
CASSPLPGATEAFF
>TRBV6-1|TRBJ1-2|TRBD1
CASSERRQGYGYTF
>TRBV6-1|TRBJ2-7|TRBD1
CASSQGAGQYF
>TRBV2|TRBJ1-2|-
CASGRGVNYGYTF
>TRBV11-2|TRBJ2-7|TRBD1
CASSLEGQANREQYF